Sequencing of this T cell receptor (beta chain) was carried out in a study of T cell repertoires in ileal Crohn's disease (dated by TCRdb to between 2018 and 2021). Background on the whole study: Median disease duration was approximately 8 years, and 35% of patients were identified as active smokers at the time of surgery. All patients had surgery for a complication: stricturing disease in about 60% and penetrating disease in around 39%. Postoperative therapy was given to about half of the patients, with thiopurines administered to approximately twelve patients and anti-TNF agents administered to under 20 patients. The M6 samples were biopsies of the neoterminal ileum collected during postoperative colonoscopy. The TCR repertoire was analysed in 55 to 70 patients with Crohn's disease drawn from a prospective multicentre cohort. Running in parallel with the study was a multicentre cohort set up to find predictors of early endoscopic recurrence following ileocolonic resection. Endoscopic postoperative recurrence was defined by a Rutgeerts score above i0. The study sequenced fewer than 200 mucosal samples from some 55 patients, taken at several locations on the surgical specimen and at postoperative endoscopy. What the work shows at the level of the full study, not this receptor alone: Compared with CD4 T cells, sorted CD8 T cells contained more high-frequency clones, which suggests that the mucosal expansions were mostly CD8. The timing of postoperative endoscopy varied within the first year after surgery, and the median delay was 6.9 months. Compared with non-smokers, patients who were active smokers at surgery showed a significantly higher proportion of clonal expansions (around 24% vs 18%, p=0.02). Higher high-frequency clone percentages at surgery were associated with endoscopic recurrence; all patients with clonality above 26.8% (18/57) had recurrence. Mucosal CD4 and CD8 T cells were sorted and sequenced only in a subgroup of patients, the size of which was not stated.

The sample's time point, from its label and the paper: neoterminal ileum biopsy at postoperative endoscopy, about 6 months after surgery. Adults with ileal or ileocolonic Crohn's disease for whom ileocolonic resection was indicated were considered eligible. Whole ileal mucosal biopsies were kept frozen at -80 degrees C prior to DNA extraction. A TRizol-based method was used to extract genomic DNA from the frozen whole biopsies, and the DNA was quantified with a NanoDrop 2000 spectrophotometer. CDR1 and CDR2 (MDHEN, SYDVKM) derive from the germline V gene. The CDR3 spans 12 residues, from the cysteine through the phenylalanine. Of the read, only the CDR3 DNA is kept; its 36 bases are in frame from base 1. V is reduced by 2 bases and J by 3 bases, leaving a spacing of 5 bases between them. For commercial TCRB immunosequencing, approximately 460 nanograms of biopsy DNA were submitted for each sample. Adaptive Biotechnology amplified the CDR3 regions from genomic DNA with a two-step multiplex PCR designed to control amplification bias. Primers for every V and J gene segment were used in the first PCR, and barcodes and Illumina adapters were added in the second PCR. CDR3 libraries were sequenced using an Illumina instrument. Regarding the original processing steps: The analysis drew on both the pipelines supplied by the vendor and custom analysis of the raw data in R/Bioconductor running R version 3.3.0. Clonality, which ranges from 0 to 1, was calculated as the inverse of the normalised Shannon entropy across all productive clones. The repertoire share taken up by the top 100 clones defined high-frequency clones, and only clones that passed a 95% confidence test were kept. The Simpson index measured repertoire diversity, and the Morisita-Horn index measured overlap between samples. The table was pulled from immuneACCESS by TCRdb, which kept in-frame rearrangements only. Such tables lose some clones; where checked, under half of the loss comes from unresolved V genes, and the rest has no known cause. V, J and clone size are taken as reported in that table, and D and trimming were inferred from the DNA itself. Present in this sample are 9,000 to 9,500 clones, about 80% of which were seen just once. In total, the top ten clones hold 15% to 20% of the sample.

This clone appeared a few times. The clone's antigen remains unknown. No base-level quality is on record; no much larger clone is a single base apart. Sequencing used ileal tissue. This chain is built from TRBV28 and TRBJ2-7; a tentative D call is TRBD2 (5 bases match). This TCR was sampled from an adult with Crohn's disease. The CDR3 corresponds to CASSLRGYEQYF. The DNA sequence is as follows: TGTGCCAGCAGTTTACGGGGCTACGAGCAGTACTTC.